This T cell receptor beta chain is drawn from a study of blood T cell repertoires in COVID-19. TCRdb's table, derived via immunoSEQ multiplex PCR, lists solely in-frame clones and lacks some. The sample lists 120,000 to 150,000 clones; 75% to 90% were seen once. The length of the CDR3 is 14 residues. Germline CDR1 SSHAT, CDR2 FNYEAQ (reference sequence). V gave up 5 bases and J gave up 2 bases, with 11 bases separating them. Input material: peripheral blood. The J gene is TRBJ2-3, the V gene TRBV7-7; tentative D call: TRBD2 (6 bases). This receptor was obtained from an older woman with active COVID-19. CDR3: CASSAERVTDTQYF. The CDR3 coding sequence is TGTGCCAGCAGCGCTGAGCGGGTCACAGATACGCAGTATTTT.